The 29 T cell receptor beta chains below all came from one sample that was sequenced in a study of vaccination and CD4 T cells after COVID-19. Specified treatment: roughly ten-day PBMC culture with coronavirus spike peptide pools or control peptides (ViraFEST assay). Their antigen targets remain unknown. Sequenced with the Oncomine TCR Beta short-read assay was DNA taken from cultured CD4+ T cells. TCRdb re-analysed the PCR reads in MiXCR, keeping a single row per CDR3 protein. The sample carries about 21,000 distinct CDR3 sequences, 35% to 40% recorded once. Here the sequenced sample was CD4+ T cells from blood, cultured in vitro, taken before SARS-CoV-2 vaccination. The receptors derive from a human donor who received a COVID-19 vaccine.

Only a few counts were recorded for this clonotype. This chain uses TRBV10-3 with TRBJ2-5; 7 bases map to TRBD1. The CDR3 totals 14 residues. V lost 5 bases to trimming and J lost 1 base; unmatched junction nucleotides: 4. Germline V lookup: CDR1 ENHRY, CDR2 SYGVKD. The CDR3 loop reads CAISLGQTQETQYF. The CDR3 DNA sequence: TGTGCCATCAGTCTGGGACAGACCCAAGAGACCCAGTACTTC.

This clonotype turned up a few times. CDR3: CSTTRNTEAFF. CDR3 DNA sequence: TGCAGCACGACCAGGAACACTGAAGCTTTCTTT. The chain combines TRBV29-1 with TRBJ1-1; no clear D. Per germline, CDR1 SQVTM and CDR2 ANQGSEA. V shed 8 bases and J shed 1 base, with 8 bases lying between them. The CDR3 runs 11 residues.

V gene TRBV6-2 or TRBV6-3 combines with J gene TRBJ2-7; perhaps TRBD2 as D (6 bases). The CDR3 consists of 16 residues. The germline V gene encodes CDR1 MNHEY and CDR2 SVGEGT. Between the trimmed V and J ends, which lost 5 bases and 5 bases, there was a span of 22 bases. Here the CDR3 DNA reads TGTGCCAGCAGTACGACTAGGATTTTGAAGTGGGACGAGCAGTACTTC. It translates to CASSTTRILKWDEQYF.

This clonotype has only a few counts. The CDR3 sequence is CASSEFDSAYGYTF. In nucleotides, the CDR3 is TGTGCCAGCAGTGAATTTGACAGTGCCTATGGCTACACCTTC. This chain links TRBV2 with TRBJ1-2; TRBD1 might be the D (5 bases). Germline CDR1 and CDR2: SNHLY and FYNNEI. The CDR3 has 14 amino acids. Trimming cost V 2 bases and J 4 bases, with 11 bases left between them.

The CDR3 DNA reads as TGTGCCAGTAGTTCTCCCGGACCGAACTATGGCTACACCTTC. Translating gives CASSSPGPNYGYTF. The genes are TRBV19 and TRBJ1-2; D ambiguous. There are 14 residues in the CDR3. CDR1 is LNHDA, CDR2 SQIVND, per germline (reference sequence). Trimming took off 5 bases at V and 2 bases at J, with 12 bases between the two ends.

V gene TRBV30 combines with J gene TRBJ2-2, with TRBD1 matching over 9 bases. Germline CDR1 and CDR2: GTSNPN and SVGIG (reference sequence). The CDR3 is 15 amino acids. V lost 1 base, J lost 3 bases, and 3 bases stayed unmatched. CDR3 nucleotides: TGTGCCTGGAGTGCCGGGACAGGGTACACCGGGGAGCTGTTTTTT. It codes for CAWSAGTGYTGELFF.

The chain has TRBV19 and TRBJ1-4; D gene unclear. Trimming left V 0 bases short and J 8 bases short, with 13 bases between. Looked up from germline, CDR1 is LNHDA and CDR2 is SQIVND (reference sequence). The CDR3 contains 15 residues. The CDR3 loop reads CASSIDGRLSEKLFF. Written as DNA, the CDR3 is TGTGCCAGTAGTATAGACGGCAGATTGAGCGAAAAACTGTTTTTT. The complete variable domain, with remaining parts taken from reference TRBV19 and TRBJ1-4, reads DGGITQSPKYLFRKEGQNVTLSCEQNLNHDAMYWYRQDPGQGLRLIYYSQIVNDFQKGDIAEGYSVSREKKESFPLTVTSAQKNPTAFYLCASSIDGRLSEKLFFGSGTQLSVL.

The gene calls are TRBV3-1 and TRBJ2-3, with 10 bases aligning to TRBD2. Unmatched junction bases numbered 8, after V lost 4 bases and J lost 1 base. Germline V gene lookup returns CDR1 LGHDT and CDR2 YNNKEL (reference sequence). This CDR3 comprises 17 residues. CDR3 sequence (DNA): TGTGCCAGCAGCCTCAGATCAGGACTAGCGGGCACAGATACGCAGTATTTT. Translation: CASSLRSGLAGTDTQYF.

J is TRBJ2-4 and V is TRBV7-9; D may be TRBD1 or TRBD2 (6 bases each). Germline lookup yields CDR1 SEHNR and CDR2 FQNEAQ (reference sequence). This CDR3 contains 14 residues. V dropped 6 bases and J dropped 6 bases, with 15 bases sitting between them. CDR3 region: CASRLGGPSNIQYF. DNA for the CDR3: TGTGCCAGCAGGTTGGGGGGCCCCTCAAACATTCAGTACTTC.

The J gene is TRBJ1-1, the V gene TRBV21-1; the listed D gene, TRBD1, was not tested against the DNA. TRBV21-1 is listed as a pseudogene. The CDR3 totals 15 residues. DNA of the CDR3: TGTGCCAGCGGCGCTGGTTGGGGGGGGCGGACTGAAGCTTTCTTT. Translating gives CASGAGWGGRTEAFF.

The genes are TRBV20-1 and TRBJ2-1, with D tentatively TRBD2 (6 bases). Trimming took 6 bases from V and 0 from J, leaving 15 bases between them. From germline, CDR1 is DFQATT and CDR2 SNEGSKA (reference sequence). This CDR3 comprises 15 residues. CDR3 bases: TGCAGTGCGGAGCGGGCCTTAAGCTCCTACAATGAGCAGTTCTTC. This encodes CSAERALSSYNEQFF.

This clonotype turned up a few times. The chain joins TRBV7-2 to TRBJ2-2, with D perhaps matching TRBD2 (7 bases). CDR1 and CDR2 (germline): SGHTA, FQGNSA. Deletions cut 4 bases from V and 5 bases from J, with 11 bases between. The CDR3 consists of 14 residues. CDR3 loop: CASSWGGRTGELFF. The CDR3, as DNA: TGTGCCAGCAGCTGGGGGGGGCGGACCGGGGAGCTGTTTTTT.

CDR3: CASSSRGDPYNEQFF. For the CDR3, the DNA is TGTGCCAGCAGCAGTCGGGGGGATCCCTACAATGAGCAGTTCTTC. This chain links TRBV7-3 with TRBJ2-1, with 7 bases lining up with TRBD2. The V segment lost 5 bases and the J segment 2 bases; nucleotides outside the gene matches: 6. Germline values: CDR1 SGHTA, CDR2 FQGTGA. The CDR3 has 15 residues.

In this sample, this clonotype turned up a few times. The rearrangement links TRBV10-3 to TRBJ1-6; 8 nucleotides align to TRBD1. Losses at the gene ends were 3 bases for V and 2 bases for J; bases not matched to a gene: 3. The germline gives CDR1 ENHRY, CDR2 SYGVKD. The CDR3 contains 16 residues. Written as DNA, the CDR3 is TGTGCCATCAGTGACCCGACAGGGGCCTATAATTCACCCCTCCACTTT. This encodes CAISDPTGAYNSPLHF.

This chain connects TRBV6-1 to TRBJ2-4; D might be TRBD1 or TRBD2, each matching 6 bases. Trimming removed 6 bases from V and 7 bases from J, with 10 bases in between. Germline-derived CDR1 and CDR2 are MNHNS and SASEGT. The length of the CDR3 is 12 residues. The CDR3 sequence: CASRGGLNIQYF. In nucleotides, the CDR3 is TGTGCCAGCAGGGGGGGCCTGAACATTCAGTACTTC.

This clonotype was found once. The chain employs TRBV19 and TRBJ2-2; 7 nucleotides agree with TRBD2. CDR3 length equals 15 residues. Per the germline V gene, CDR1 is LNHDA and CDR2 is SQIVND (reference sequence). V dropped 1 base and J dropped 3; count of bases not matched to a gene: 2. The CDR3 bases are TGTGCCAGTAGTATAGTGGGAGGGGACACCGGGGAGCTGTTTTTT. This gives the protein CASSIVGGDTGELFF.

This rearrangement joins TRBV6-2 or TRBV6-3 to TRBJ1-4; 9 nucleotides match TRBD1. The CDR3 consists of 15 residues. Germline V gene lookup returns CDR1 MNHEY and CDR2 SVGEGT. Unmatched junction bases numbered 6, after V lost 5 bases and J lost 5 bases. DNA of the CDR3: TGTGCCAGCAGTCGACAGGGGGTATCGAATGAAAAACTGTTTTTT. It specifies CASSRQGVSNEKLFF.

This chain uses TRBV4-2 with TRBJ2-3; D might be TRBD1 (7 bases). The V end lost 0 bases, the J end lost 5 bases, and 15 bases lay between the germline ends. CDR3 length: 16 amino acids. In germline, CDR1 is LGHNA, CDR2 YNFKEQ. The CDR3 region is CASSQDRGDMGDTQYF. The CDR3 nucleotides are TGTGCCAGCAGCCAAGACAGGGGGGATATGGGAGATACGCAGTATTTT.

This clonotype was seen a single time. The chain uses TRBV5-1 and TRBJ2-7; D is perhaps TRBD2 (5 bases). The CDR3 consists of 17 residues. Trimming took off 4 bases at V and 1 base at J, with 21 bases between the two ends. Germline V gene sequence: CDR1 SGHRS, CDR2 YFSETQ. The CDR3 DNA reads TGCGCCAGCAGCCTTCGCTCGGACTCCTCATCGTCCTACGAGCAGTACTTC. Translated: CASSLRSDSSSSYEQYF.

A word on this clonotype: The germline gene is not matched at one end of the junction; a read error may be the cause. The chain has TRBV20-1 and TRBJ1-5, with D possibly matching TRBD1 (5 bases). The V gene's germline CDR1 is DFQATT and CDR2 SNEGSKA (reference sequence). The CDR3 runs 13 residues. CDR3 amino acids: CGARGTYDQPQHF. The CDR3 DNA sequence: TGCGGTGCTAGAGGGACGTACGATCAGCCCCAGCATTTT.

The rearrangement links TRBV2 to TRBJ2-2; possible D gene TRBD2, 6 bases. Per germline, CDR1 SNHLY and CDR2 FYNNEI. This CDR3 spans 15 amino acids. The V end was cut by 5 bases, the J end by 7 bases, with 17 bases between. CDR3 protein: CASSREGLGGGELFF. CDR3 DNA: TGTGCCAGCAGTCGAGAGGGGTTGGGAGGCGGGGAGCTGTTTTTT.

The count of this clonotype is one. This chain links TRBV5-5 with TRBJ2-2; either TRBD1 or TRBD2 may supply D (5 bases each). The germline V gene encodes CDR1 SGHKS and CDR2 YYEKEE (reference sequence). The ends were cut back, 2 bases at V and 6 bases at J, with 11 bases in the middle. This CDR3 has 14 residues. CDR3 sequence reads: CASSFGGRAGELFF. In DNA, the CDR3 is TGTGCCAGCAGCTTTGGGGGACGGGCCGGGGAGCTGTTTTTT.

CDR3 DNA: TGTGCCAGCAGTTACTCATGGGGGACGGACACCGGGGAGCTGTTTTTT. It translates to CASSYSWGTDTGELFF. The chain combines TRBV6-5 with TRBJ2-2; D possibly uses TRBD1 or TRBD2 (5 bases each). V lost 0 bases and J 3 bases, leaving 11 bases between the germline ends. CDR1 and CDR2 from the germline V gene are MNHEY and SVGAGI. This CDR3 is 16 amino acids long.

The sample holds a few counts of this clonotype. V and J are TRBV7-9 and TRBJ1-1, with 9 bases that match TRBD1. This CDR3 comprises 14 residues. Losses at the gene ends were 7 bases for V and 5 bases for J; bases not matched to a gene: 8. CDR1 and CDR2 (germline): SEHNR, FQNEAQ (reference sequence). The CDR3 loop reads CASTGQGLGTEAFF. The DNA for the CDR3 is TGTGCCAGCACCGGACAGGGGCTGGGAACTGAAGCTTTCTTT.

There are a few counts of this clonotype. The CDR3 reads CASSSGLSTGGGKTQYF. CDR3 DNA: TGTGCCAGCAGTTCGGGCCTAAGCACGGGGGGCGGGAAGACCCAGTACTTC. The genes are TRBV12-3 or TRBV12-4 and TRBJ2-5; possibly TRBD2 for D (7 bases). V lost 4 bases, J lost 6 bases, and 24 bases lay in between. The CDR3 loop spans 17 amino acids.

This clonotype has only a few counts. The CDR3 DNA reads TGTGCCAGCAGCCAAGCCGGGGGAAACTATGGCTACACCTTC. Amino acid sequence: CASSQAGGNYGYTF. The chain employs TRBV7-8 and TRBJ1-2; perhaps TRBD1 as D (5 bases). Deletions cut 5 bases from V and 2 bases from J, with 12 bases between. Germline V gene data show CDR1 as SGHVS and CDR2 as FQNEAQ. The CDR3 covers 14 residues.

This clonotype has just a few counts. The CDR3 DNA reads as TGTGCCAGCAGTGAACCCAGGGCTGGAAACACCATATATTTT. Protein product: CASSEPRAGNTIYF. This chain uses TRBV2 with TRBJ1-3; possibly TRBD1 for D (5 bases). The CDR3 spans 14 residues. Germline V gene sequence: CDR1 SNHLY, CDR2 FYNNEI. V lost 2 bases, J lost 2 bases, and 7 bases lay in between.

The chain recombines TRBV11-3 with TRBJ2-7; perhaps D is TRBD1 or TRBD2 (6 bases each). CDR3 length: 15 amino acids. Trimming left V 1 base short and J 6 bases short, with 16 bases between. Germline CDR1 SGHNT, CDR2 YENEEA. CDR3 nucleotides: TGTGCCAGCAGCTTAGCCTTTTCGGGGGCACGCGAGCAGTACTTC. It is translated as CASSLAFSGAREQYF.

The J gene is TRBJ1-4, the V gene TRBV7-2; D is unresolved. Germline lookup yields CDR1 SGHTA and CDR2 FQGNSA. The V end was cut by 2 bases, the J end by 5 bases, with 9 bases between. This CDR3 contains 14 residues. The CDR3 loop is CASSLRGMNEKLFF. The CDR3 DNA sequence: TGTGCCAGCAGCTTACGGGGAATGAATGAAAAACTGTTTTTT.